This T cell receptor (beta chain) was captured in a study of T cell responses to AZD1222 COVID-19 vaccine. Concerning this clone: Its specificity is unknown.

Sequencing used immunoSEQ multiplex PCR; TCRdb keeps in-frame clones, though not all of them. The sample comprises roughly 150,000 clones, roughly nine tenths of which are singletons, and approximately 1.3% rests with the top ten. Whole-study results and caveats: Dominant at 160-218 and 743-854, vaccine-associated CD4 TCRs also spanned spike. There were mostly white British donors and more females than males, and clonal diversity was possibly underestimated.

CDR3 size: 17 residues. The J segment lost 2 bases and the V segment lost 2 bases, leaving 5 bases of the junction unmatched. The germline V gene has CDR1 KGHDR and CDR2 SFDVKD. The specimen was peripheral blood, collected 28 days after the second AZD1222 dose. The receptor was derived from an adult who received the AZD1222 COVID-19 vaccine. V is TRBV24-1 and J is TRBJ2-6; 7 bases match TRBD1. CDR3 bases: TGTGCCACCAGTGATTCAGGGACAGCCGCTGGGGCCAACGTCCTGACTTTC. Encoded protein: CATSDSGTAAGANVLTF.